This T cell receptor (beta chain) emerged from a study of memory CD4+ T cells and cytomegalovirus serostatus. Study summary: Healthy Belgian adult donors included roughly nine CMV-positive and about two dozen CMV-negative people. Whole-study results and caveats: Each of approximately 73 CMV-associated TCRbeta sequences occurred in one to five individuals.

Comment on this clone: The antigen is not known.

Single viable CD3+CD4+CD8-CD45RO+ cells were sorted as the memory CD4+ T cells. Total CD4+ T cells were enriched by CD4 positive selection. The CDR3 has 13 amino acids. The germline V gene has CDR1 MNHEY and CDR2 SVGAGI. Deletions cut 6 bases from V and 0 bases from J, with 6 bases between. Per the original data handling: Out-of-frame sequences were removed, leaving some 2 million distinct TCRbeta sequences. Clones were read by immunoSEQ multiplex PCR, and TCRdb kept only the in-frame ones, dropping some. V, J and clone size were drawn from that table, and D and trimming were deduced from the DNA. The sample includes under 75,000 clones, about 78% of them seen just once.

The rearrangement uses TRBV6-5 and TRBJ2-4; D is ambiguous. The sample was memory CD4+ T cells from blood. The origin of this receptor is an adult in good health and CMV-seronegative. Some clones in this sample may be carry-over from other donors' samples. The CDR3 nucleotides read TGTGCCAGCAGCGGGTTAGCCAAAAACATTCAGTACTTC. Translated, it gives CASSGLAKNIQYF.